This T cell receptor beta chain comes out of a study of T-cell memory formation after mild COVID-19. About the research overall: Clusters were largely donor specific. Study-wide results and caveats: Clones from the second wave (peaking day 37) had unconfirmed SARS-CoV-2 specificity. The appearance of some responding clones in pre-infection memory suggested that cross-reactive memory joined.

Points on this clonotype: As yet, its antigen is unknown.

The CDR3 is 16 residues long. CDR1 and CDR2 (germline): SGHAT, FQNNGV. The germline V and J ends were trimmed by 6 bases and 2 bases, with 17 bases remaining between them. TCRdb reprocessed the 5' RACE reads via MiXCR and lists one record per CDR3 protein. The sample carries about 390,000 distinct CDR3 sequences, roughly 21% recorded once. The J gene is TRBJ2-1, the V gene TRBV11-2; no reliable D call. The sequence came from an adult woman who had mild COVID-19 (a few samples of this study predate the infection). Cell type and time point are not known. Source material: PBMCs or a T cell subset sorted from them (not recorded which). The DNA of the CDR3 is TGTGCCAGCAGGGAAATAAGGACCGCAACCTACAATGAGCAGTTCTTC. This translates into CASREIRTATYNEQFF.